Below are 20 T cell receptor beta chains sequenced from a single sample in a study of blood T cell repertoires in COVID-19. The assay was immunoSEQ multiplex PCR, and TCRdb's table has in-frame clones only and misses some. Altogether a few hundred thousand clones are present, around 91% being singletons, with the ten largest covering 0.6% to 0.7%. Sequencing was performed on PBMCs or T cells enriched from blood (not recorded which). These receptors were taken from a young man who had recovered from COVID-19.

The chain uses TRBV7-2 and TRBJ2-7, with 7 positions matching TRBD1. Per the germline V gene, CDR1 is SGHTA and CDR2 is FQGNSA. This CDR3 comprises 16 residues. V lost 5 bases, J lost 5 bases, and 15 bases stayed unmatched. The CDR3 nucleotides read TGTGCCAGCAGCCCCCGGCCGAGGGGGCGCTTGGACGAGCAGTACTTC. Protein product: CASSPRPRGRLDEQYF.

J is TRBJ2-7 and V is TRBV5-6, with a tentative D call TRBD2 (6 bases). The CDR3 runs 16 residues. The V end lost 4 bases, the J end lost 3 bases, and 20 bases lay between the germline ends. Germline loops: CDR1 SGHDT, CDR2 YYEEEE. CDR3 protein: CASSTSREMRVYEQYF. The CDR3 DNA follows: TGTGCCAGCAGCACTAGCCGGGAGATGCGTGTCTACGAGCAGTACTTC. The whole variable domain, remainder taken from reference TRBV5-6 and TRBJ2-7, is DAGVTQSPTHLIKTRGQQVTLRCSPKSGHDTVSWYQQALGQGPQFIFQYYEEEERQRGNFPDRFSGHQFPNYSSELNVNALLLGDSALYLCASSTSREMRVYEQYFGPGTRLTVT.

This chain links TRBV18 with TRBJ1-2, with D tentatively TRBD1 (5 bases). This CDR3 has 14 amino acids. V lost 3 bases and J 0 bases, leaving 8 bases between the germline ends. Germline V CDR1 and CDR2: KGHSH, LQKENI. DNA for the CDR3: TGTGCCAGCTCACCGGACACTTCTAACTATGGCTACACCTTC. As protein: CASSPDTSNYGYTF.

The chain uses TRBV5-1 and TRBJ2-7, with a weak D call TRBD1 (9 bases). In germline, CDR1 is SGHRS, CDR2 YFSETQ. This CDR3 spans 15 amino acids. V shed 3 bases and J shed 2 bases, with 15 bases lying between them. The CDR3 DNA is TGCGCCAGCAGCTCGGGGGGGACAGGGCCCTACGAGCAGTACTTC. The encoded protein is CASSSGGTGPYEQYF.

V usage is TRBV28 and J usage is TRBJ2-7; the D is unclear. V was cut by 5 bases and J by 2 bases, with 10 bases left in between. Looked up from germline, CDR1 is MDHEN and CDR2 is SYDVKM. The CDR3 loop spans 13 amino acids. DNA of the CDR3: TGTGCCAGCAGTCCCCCCCGCGCCTACGAGCAGTACTTC. Amino acid sequence: CASSPPRAYEQYF. Variable domain in full (rest from reference TRBV28 and TRBJ2-7): DVKVTQSSRYLVKRTGEKVFLECVQDMDHENMFWYRQDPGLGLRLIYFSYDVKMKEKGDIPEGYSVSREKKERFSLILESASTNQTSMYLCASSPPRAYEQYFGPGTRLTVT.

V is TRBV27 and J is TRBJ2-1; perhaps TRBD2 as D (5 bases). The CDR3 has 15 amino acids. CDR1 is MNHEY, CDR2 SMNVEV, per germline (reference sequence). Trimming stripped 3 bases from V and 6 bases from J, with 15 bases between. CDR3 amino acids: CASSFEGARFNEQFF. The CDR3 DNA sequence: TGTGCCAGCAGTTTTGAGGGAGCTCGATTCAATGAGCAGTTCTTC.

The J gene is TRBJ2-7, the V gene TRBV5-1; 8 positions agree with TRBD2. The CDR3 totals 15 residues. V shed 0 bases and J 1 base; nucleotides not matched to a gene: 3. Looked up from germline, CDR1 is SGHRS and CDR2 is YFSETQ. CDR3: CASSLEASGSYEQYF. The CDR3, as DNA: TGCGCCAGCAGCTTGGAGGCTAGCGGGTCCTACGAGCAGTACTTC.

The chain uses TRBV9 and TRBJ2-2, with TRBD1 as a possible D gene (6 bases). Germline CDR1 and CDR2: SGDLS and YYNGEE. The CDR3 consists of 16 residues. Trimming removed 3 bases from V and 7 bases from J, with 19 bases in between. CDR3 amino acids: CASSAPRGSSNGELFF. The CDR3 DNA reads as TGTGCCAGCAGCGCCCCTAGGGGGAGTTCGAACGGGGAGCTGTTTTTT.

This chain links TRBV3-1 (or the pseudogene TRBV3-2) with TRBJ2-1; D is perhaps TRBD1 (6 bases). Trimming cost V 3 bases and J 6 bases, with 18 bases left between them. The CDR3 sequence is 16 residues long. Germline CDR1 LGHDT, CDR2 YNNKEL (reference sequence). The CDR3 DNA follows: TGTGCCAGCAGCCATCCCCAGGGGCCCCTCTCCAATGAGCAGTTCTTC. Translated, it gives CASSHPQGPLSNEQFF.

This clone showed up just once. The rearrangement joins TRBV29-1 to TRBJ2-3; TRBD2 matches at 9 bases. The CDR3 has 14 residues. Germline values: CDR1 SQVTM, CDR2 ANQGSEA. Trimming removed 4 bases from V and 2 bases from J; junction bases left unmatched: 4. The DNA of the CDR3 is TGCAGCGTTGGTCCTAGCGGGAACACAGATACGCAGTATTTT. Protein: CSVGPSGNTDTQYF.

V and J are TRBV25-1 and TRBJ1-1, with 7 positions matching TRBD1. Germline CDR1 reads MGHDK; CDR2 reads SYGVNS. V trimming: 6 bases; J trimming: 2 bases; junction bases outside the gene matches: 6. This CDR3 region has 14 residues. CDR3 nucleotides: TGTGCCAGCAGACATAACAGGGGAAACACTGAAGCTTTCTTT. Amino acids: CASRHNRGNTEAFF.

The CDR3 DNA reads TGCGCCAGCAGGTTAAACGGGGGCACCGGGGAGCTGTTTTTT. Residues: CASRLNGGTGELFF. The rearrangement uses TRBV5-1 and TRBJ2-2; D might be TRBD2 (6 bases). Germline V lookup: CDR1 SGHRS, CDR2 YFSETQ. This CDR3 has 14 amino acids. Between the trimmed V and J ends, which lost 5 bases and 4 bases, there was a span of 12 bases. Together with reference TRBV5-1 and TRBJ2-2, the CDR3 gives the full variable domain: KAGVTQTPRYLIKTRGQQVTLSCSPISGHRSVSWYQQTPGQGLQFLFEYFSETQRNKGNFPGRFSGRQFSNSRSEMNVSTLELGDSALYLCASRLNGGTGELFFGEGSRLTVL.

The V gene is TRBV7-9, the J gene TRBJ1-1; 7 positions match TRBD1. This CDR3 is built from 15 residues. Per the germline V gene, CDR1 is SEHNR and CDR2 is FQNEAQ (reference sequence). V lost 5 bases and J lost 2; bases outside the gene matches: 8. The CDR3 loop is CASSVQGLRNTEAFF. CDR3 coding DNA: TGTGCCAGCAGCGTACAGGGGTTACGTAACACTGAAGCTTTCTTT.

This sequence joins TRBV15 and TRBJ2-1; the D gene is possibly TRBD2 (5 bases). Deletions cut 5 bases from V and 0 bases from J, with 14 bases between. The CDR3 sequence is 16 residues long. Looked up from germline, CDR1 is LNHNV and CDR2 is YYDKDF (reference sequence). Here the CDR3 DNA reads TGTGCCACCAGCCTCACCCCGGGATCCTCCTACAATGAGCAGTTCTTC. This encodes CATSLTPGSSYNEQFF.

This clone was observed a single time. The chain carries TRBV30 and TRBJ1-2; 12 bases line up with TRBD1. Germline V gives CDR1 GTSNPN, CDR2 SVGIG (reference sequence). V dropped 4 bases and J dropped 6; count of bases not matched to a gene: 6. The CDR3 has 14 residues. The CDR3 coding sequence is TGTGCCTGGAACCCGGGACAGGGGGCGAATGGCTACACCTTC. Amino acid sequence: CAWNPGQGANGYTF.

The CDR3 here is CASSPTLEAKGNTEAFF. The CDR3 nucleotides read TGTGCCAGCAGCCCCACCCTGGAGGCCAAGGGGAACACTGAAGCTTTCTTT. The gene calls are TRBV7-6 and TRBJ1-1; D not resolved. The germline V gene has CDR1 SGHVS and CDR2 FNYEAQ. V was trimmed by 5 bases and J by 1 base, leaving 20 bases between them. This CDR3 has 17 amino acids.

V gene TRBV7-9 combines with J gene TRBJ1-1; D might be TRBD1 (6 bases). CDR3 length equals 16 residues. V lost 0 bases to trimming and J lost 6 bases, with 17 bases between them. Germline CDR1 SEHNR, CDR2 FQNEAQ (reference sequence). In nucleotides, the CDR3 is TGTGCCAGCAGCTTAGCAGGAGGTCAGGGGCCTTCTGAAGCTTTCTTT. Translating gives CASSLAGGQGPSEAFF.

This clone has just one count. The J gene is TRBJ2-2, the V gene TRBV7-8, with TRBD1 matching 8 bases. The CDR3 has 18 residues. The germline V gene encodes CDR1 SGHVS and CDR2 FQNEAQ. Unmatched junction bases numbered 11, after V lost 0 bases and J lost 5 bases. CDR3 coding DNA: TGTGCCAGCAGCTTAGCGCGACGGCAGGGGGCGGGTACCGGGGAGCTGTTTTTT. This encodes CASSLARRQGAGTGELFF.

The chain couples TRBV30 to TRBJ1-2; 7 bases are a match to TRBD1. V shed 1 base and J 6 bases; nucleotides not matched to a gene: 8. Germline CDR1 GTSNPN, CDR2 SVGIG (reference sequence). The CDR3 length is 14 residues. In DNA, the CDR3 is TGTGCCTGGAGTGGACCTATGACAGGGAATGGCTACACCTTC. Translated: CAWSGPMTGNGYTF.

The DNA for the CDR3 is TGTGCCAGCAGTGGGGCAGGTTTGAGCACTGAAGCTTTCTTT. It is translated as CASSGAGLSTEAFF. The chain joins TRBV2 to TRBJ1-1, with D uncertain. The ends were cut back, 4 bases at V and 4 bases at J, with 13 bases in the middle. The length of the CDR3 is 14 residues. The V gene's germline CDR1 is SNHLY and CDR2 FYNNEI. Filled out from reference TRBV2 and TRBJ1-1, the complete variable domain reads EPEVTQTPSHQVTQMGQEVILRCVPISNHLYFYWYRQILGQKVEFLVSFYNNEISEKSEIFDDQFSVERPDGSNFTLKIRSTKLEDSAMYFCASSGAGLSTEAFFGQGTRLTVV.